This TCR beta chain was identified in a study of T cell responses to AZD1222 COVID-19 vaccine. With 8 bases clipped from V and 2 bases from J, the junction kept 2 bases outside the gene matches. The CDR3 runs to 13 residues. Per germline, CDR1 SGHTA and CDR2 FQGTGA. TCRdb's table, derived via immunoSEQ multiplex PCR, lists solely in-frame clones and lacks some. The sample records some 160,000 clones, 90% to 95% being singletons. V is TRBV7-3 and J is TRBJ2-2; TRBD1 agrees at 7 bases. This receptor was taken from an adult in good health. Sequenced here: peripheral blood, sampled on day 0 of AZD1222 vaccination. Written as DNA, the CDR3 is TGTGCCAGCCGACAGGGCAACACCGGGGAGCTGTTTTTT. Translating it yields CASRQGNTGELFF.